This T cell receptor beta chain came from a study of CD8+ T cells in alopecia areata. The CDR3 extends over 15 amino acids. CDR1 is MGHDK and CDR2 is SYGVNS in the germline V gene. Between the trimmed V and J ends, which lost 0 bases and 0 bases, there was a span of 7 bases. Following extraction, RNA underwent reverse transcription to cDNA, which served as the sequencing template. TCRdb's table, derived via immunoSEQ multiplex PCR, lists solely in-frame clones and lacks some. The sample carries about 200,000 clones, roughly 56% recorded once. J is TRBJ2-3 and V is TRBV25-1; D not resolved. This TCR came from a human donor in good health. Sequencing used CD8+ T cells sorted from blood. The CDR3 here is CASSEYPGSTDTQYF. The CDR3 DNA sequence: TGTGCCAGCAGTGAATATCCGGGCAGCACAGATACGCAGTATTTT.